These 29 T cell receptor beta chains came from one sample sequenced in a study of cytomegalovirus exposure and HLA in healthy donors. The primer mix had 60 Vbeta and 13 Jbeta primers. Method: immunoSEQ multiplex PCR; TCRdb's copy keeps in-frame clones and lacks some. The profile shows about 170,000 clones, 73% of them singletons. The sample consisted of PBMCs. The receptors were gathered from a woman aged 18-29 years in good health and CMV-seropositive.

This chain links TRBV7-2 with TRBJ2-7; perhaps TRBD2 as D (5 bases). Germline CDR1 reads SGHTA; CDR2 reads FQGNSA. The V end lost 0 bases, the J end lost 9 bases, and 15 bases lay between the germline ends. This CDR3 spans 14 amino acids. The CDR3 sequence: CASSLARQNRGQYF. CDR3 DNA sequence: TGTGCCAGCAGCTTAGCGCGGCAGAACCGGGGGCAGTACTTC.

The chain couples TRBV30 to TRBJ2-5; weak D call: TRBD1 (6 bases). Germline lookup yields CDR1 GTSNPN and CDR2 SVGIG (reference sequence). The CDR3 contains 14 residues. V lost 4 bases and J 4 bases, leaving 16 bases between the germline ends. CDR3: CAWKYRAPGETQYF. The DNA for the CDR3 is TGTGCCTGGAAGTACAGGGCCCCGGGAGAGACCCAGTACTTC.

In this sample, this clone turned up once. The chain carries TRBV7-3 and TRBJ2-7; 8 bases match TRBD1. CDR1 and CDR2 (germline): SGHTA, FQGTGA. J gave up 5 bases and V 4 bases, and 4 bases lay outside the gene matches. The CDR3 is 13 amino acids. The CDR3 region is CASSSKTGDEQYF. DNA for the CDR3: TGTGCCAGCAGCTCCAAGACAGGGGACGAGCAGTACTTC.

This clone has a handful of counts. V usage is TRBV2 and J usage is TRBJ1-1, with 8 bases identical to TRBD1. Germline CDR1 reads SNHLY; CDR2 reads FYNNEI. Trimming at V came to 6 bases and at J to 6 bases, leaving 6 bases not matched to a gene. The CDR3 covers 13 residues. The CDR3 nucleotides read TGTGCCAGCAGCGCAGGGGGCGTGCCTGAAGCTTTCTTT. It specifies CASSAGGVPEAFF.

The genes are TRBV6-1 and TRBJ1-1; a weak D match, TRBD1 (5 bases). Trimming took off 5 bases at V and 4 bases at J, with 11 bases between the two ends. There are 13 residues in the CDR3. Germline CDR1 reads MNHNS; CDR2 reads SASEGT. CDR3 DNA sequence: TGTGCCAGCAGTAGGACCGGGGGCACTGAAGCTTTCTTT. The encoded protein is CASSRTGGTEAFF.

The V gene is TRBV30, the J gene TRBJ1-1; D not certain. CDR1 is GTSNPN and CDR2 is SVGIG in the germline V gene (reference sequence). With 1 base removed from V and 4 bases from J, the gap between germline ends came to 7 bases. There are 12 residues in the CDR3. For the CDR3, the DNA is TGTGCCTGGAGTGGGCTTCGCACTGAAGCTTTCTTT. Protein sequence: CAWSGLRTEAFF.

The chain links TRBV27 to TRBJ1-1; D gene unclear. The CDR3 contains 13 residues. V lost 6 bases to trimming and J lost 5 bases, with 13 bases between them. Germline CDR1 reads MNHEY; CDR2 reads SMNVEV (reference sequence). The DNA of the CDR3 is TGTGCCAGCAGAAATAGTAGGGAGACTGAAGCTTTCTTT. Protein: CASRNSRETEAFF.

The genes are TRBV9 and TRBJ2-2; TRBD1 aligns across 7 bases. The length of the CDR3 is 15 residues. Trimming removed 6 bases from V and 2 bases from J; junction bases left unmatched: 7. Germline V gene lookup returns CDR1 SGDLS and CDR2 YYNGEE. The chain's CDR3 is CASKPGTANTGELFF. CDR3 DNA: TGTGCCAGCAAACCCGGGACAGCTAACACCGGGGAGCTGTTTTTT.

This clone has just a few counts. Distinct nucleotide sequences in the sample also encode this CDR3. The chain links TRBV4-1 to TRBJ2-7, with a weak D call TRBD1 (6 bases). The V end lost 1 base, the J end lost 0 bases, and 10 bases lay between the germline ends. This CDR3 spans 15 amino acids. In germline, CDR1 is MGHRA, CDR2 YSYEKL. For the CDR3, the DNA is TGCGCCAGCAGCCAAGGGAGAGGGGGCTCCTACGAGCAGTACTTC. Translation gives CASSQGRGGSYEQYF.

This chain connects TRBV7-9 to TRBJ2-1, with 8 positions matching TRBD1. The CDR3 runs 16 residues. J gave up 4 bases and V 4 bases, and 9 bases lay outside the gene matches. Germline lookup yields CDR1 SEHNR and CDR2 FQNEAQ (reference sequence). The CDR3 reads CASSSTGEGYYNEQFF. As DNA, the CDR3 is TGTGCCAGCAGCTCGACAGGGGAAGGCTATTACAATGAGCAGTTCTTC.

The rearrangement joins TRBV5-4 to TRBJ2-1; 7 nucleotides agree with TRBD2. The V gene end was trimmed by 7 bases and the J gene end by 4 bases; junction bases not matched to a gene: 14. Per the germline V gene, CDR1 is SGHNT and CDR2 is YYREEE (reference sequence). The CDR3 runs to 16 residues. The DNA for the CDR3 is TGTGCCAGCGCAGAACCCGGGGGGACCGTATACAATGAGCAGTTCTTC. Translation gives CASAEPGGTVYNEQFF.

V is TRBV7-8 and J is TRBJ2-3; tentatively, D is TRBD1 (5 bases). V was pared by 2 bases and J by 4 bases, with 10 bases between. The germline gives CDR1 SGHVS, CDR2 FQNEAQ. The CDR3 extends over 14 amino acids. CDR3 nucleotides: TGTGCCAGCAGCTTATTGGCAGGGTCAGATACGCAGTATTTT. Translation gives CASSLLAGSDTQYF.

The chain recombines TRBV2 with TRBJ1-2; TRBD1 matches 8 bases. The germline V gene encodes CDR1 SNHLY and CDR2 FYNNEI. The ends lost 6 bases at V and 4 bases at J; junction bases unmatched: 7. The CDR3 spans 14 residues. As DNA, the CDR3 is TGTGCCAGCAGAGCAAGACAGGGGAGCTATGGCTACACCTTC. Protein sequence: CASRARQGSYGYTF.

J is TRBJ1-6 and V is TRBV5-4; 9 bases match TRBD1. CDR1 SGHNT and CDR2 YYREEE come from the germline V gene (reference sequence). Trimming removed 4 bases from V and 6 bases from J; junction bases left unmatched: 11. The CDR3 runs 17 residues. CDR3 sequence: CASSLRGLDRGNSPLHF. DNA of the CDR3: TGTGCCAGCAGCCTTAGGGGACTGGACAGGGGTAATTCACCCCTCCACTTT. The full variable domain, its missing parts supplied by reference TRBV5-4 and TRBJ1-6, is ETGVTQSPTHLIKTRGQQVTLRCSSQSGHNTVSWYQQALGQGPQFIFQYYREEENGRGNFPPRFSGLQFPNYSSELNVNALELDDSALYLCASSLRGLDRGNSPLHFGNGTRLTVT.

The chain employs TRBV2 and TRBJ2-7, with 10 bases identical to TRBD1. The germline V gene encodes CDR1 SNHLY and CDR2 FYNNEI. This CDR3 is 13 amino acids long. Trimming removed 3 bases from V and 5 bases from J; junction bases left unmatched: 1. The CDR3 sequence: CASSEGQGNEQYF. The CDR3, as DNA: TGTGCCAGCAGTGAGGGACAGGGGAACGAGCAGTACTTC. Looking up the rest from reference TRBV2 and TRBJ2-7 gives the full variable domain: EPEVTQTPSHQVTQMGQEVILRCVPISNHLYFYWYRQILGQKVEFLVSFYNNEISEKSEIFDDQFSVERPDGSNFTLKIRSTKLEDSAMYFCASSEGQGNEQYFGPGTRLTVT.

This rearrangement joins TRBV5-6 to TRBJ1-4, with unresolved D. Germline V CDR1 and CDR2: SGHDT, YYEEEE. CDR3 length: 15 residues. V shed 4 bases and J shed 0 bases, with 10 bases lying between them. The CDR3 reads CASSPRSATNEKLFF. The CDR3 nucleotides read TGTGCCAGCAGCCCGAGGTCTGCAACTAATGAAAAACTGTTTTTT.

This sequence joins TRBV6-5 and TRBJ1-6, with 8 bases matching TRBD1. This CDR3 comprises 14 residues. Germline V gene sequence: CDR1 MNHEY, CDR2 SVGAGI. J gave up 6 bases and V 6 bases, and 4 bases lay outside the gene matches. For the CDR3, the DNA is TGTGCCAGCAGAGACGGACAGGGTAATTCACCCCTCCACTTT. Protein sequence: CASRDGQGNSPLHF.

The gene calls are TRBV7-9 and TRBJ1-2; 10 bases map to TRBD1. With 4 bases clipped from V and 4 bases from J, the junction kept 3 bases outside the gene matches. Per the germline V gene, CDR1 is SEHNR and CDR2 is FQNEAQ (reference sequence). The CDR3 runs to 14 residues. The CDR3 bases are TGTGCCAGCAGCTCACGGGACAGGGGCTATGGCTACACCTTC. It encodes CASSSRDRGYGYTF.

The chain couples TRBV14 to TRBJ1-2; D call uncertain. Germline V CDR1 and CDR2: SGHDN, FVKESK. The CDR3 covers 15 residues. V lost 0 bases, J lost 4 bases, and 12 bases lay in between. The CDR3 is CASSQDFGDFYGYTF. CDR3 sequence (DNA): TGTGCCAGCAGCCAAGACTTTGGAGACTTCTATGGCTACACCTTC.

The V gene is TRBV5-1, the J gene TRBJ2-2; TRBD2 matches at 8 bases. The length of the CDR3 is 17 residues. The junction had 13 bases not matched to a gene; V was cut back by 4 bases and J by 5 bases. Germline-derived CDR1 and CDR2 are SGHRS and YFSETQ. The CDR3 here is CASSLFSGTRSTGELFF. The CDR3 bases are TGCGCCAGCAGCCTGTTTTCCGGGACTAGGTCGACCGGGGAGCTGTTTTTT.

This clone came up once. The V gene is TRBV30, the J gene TRBJ1-1, with TRBD1 identical over 7 bases. The CDR3 is 12 amino acids. With 5 bases clipped from V and 7 bases from J, the junction kept 7 bases outside the gene matches. Germline CDR1 and CDR2: GTSNPN and SVGIG (reference sequence). In nucleotides, the CDR3 is TGTGCCTGGGAGAGGGGGCAGCTTGAAGCTTTCTTT. Translation: CAWERGQLEAFF.

The chain combines TRBV11-2 with TRBJ1-3; D uncertain. Trimming pared 1 base from V and 0 bases from J, leaving 10 bases between. Germline lookup yields CDR1 SGHAT and CDR2 FQNNGV. The CDR3 covers 16 residues. The CDR3 loop is CASSLVWGDSGNTIYF. CDR3 bases: TGTGCCAGCAGCTTAGTTTGGGGAGACTCTGGAAACACCATATATTTT.

This clone was seen just once. V usage is TRBV9 and J usage is TRBJ2-3; 12 bases line up with TRBD2. CDR3 length: 17 residues. CDR1 and CDR2 from the germline V gene are SGDLS and YYNGEE. Losses at the gene ends were 1 base for V and 10 bases for J; bases not matched to a gene: 13. The CDR3 spells CASSVYGTSGPGGPQYF. The CDR3 coding sequence is TGTGCCAGCAGCGTATATGGGACTAGCGGGCCGGGCGGTCCGCAGTATTTT.

The J gene is TRBJ1-4, the V gene TRBV27; 8 positions agree with TRBD1. V lost 2 bases and J lost 6; bases outside the gene matches: 5. The V gene's germline CDR1 is MNHEY and CDR2 SMNVEV (reference sequence). This CDR3 comprises 15 residues. CDR3 protein: CASSLRDRRDEKLFF. CDR3 nucleotide sequence: TGTGCCAGCAGTTTAAGGGACAGGCGAGATGAAAAACTGTTTTTT.

The chain has TRBV30 and TRBJ2-5; 8 nucleotides match TRBD1. The J call may not be correct, given that the DNA end is closer to TRBJ2-7. The CDR3 is made up of 14 amino acids. Germline lookup yields CDR1 GTSNPN and CDR2 SVGIG (reference sequence). CDR3 DNA sequence: TGTGCCTGCGACAGGGGATCGAATTTGGGCGAGCAGTACTTC. This gives the protein CACDRGSNLGEQYF.

This clone has only a few counts. This chain links TRBV30 with TRBJ1-1, with D possibly being TRBD1 (6 bases). The CDR3 runs 14 residues. V was trimmed by 3 bases and J by 5 bases, leaving 16 bases between them. CDR1 and CDR2 from the germline V gene are GTSNPN and SVGIG (reference sequence). The CDR3 DNA reads TGTGCCTGGAGGCGTTACAGGGAAGGGACTGAAGCTTTCTTT. It translates to CAWRRYREGTEAFF.

The gene calls are TRBV6-5 and TRBJ2-5; perhaps TRBD1 as D (6 bases). Germline V gives CDR1 MNHEY, CDR2 SVGAGI. CDR3 length: 15 residues. V was cut by 0 bases and J by 0 bases, with 8 bases left in between. The CDR3 sequence: CASSYSPGDQETQYF. CDR3 DNA: TGTGCCAGCAGTTACTCACCAGGGGACCAAGAGACCCAGTACTTC.

This clone appeared a few times. The rearrangement uses TRBV2 and TRBJ1-1; a possible D gene is TRBD1 (6 bases). The length of the CDR3 is 13 residues. V dropped 6 bases and J dropped 8 bases, with 16 bases sitting between them. CDR1 SNHLY and CDR2 FYNNEI come from the germline V gene. CDR3 sequence (DNA): TGTGCCAGCAGGCGAAGACAGGTCGAGGAAGCTTTCTTT. Its protein is CASRRRQVEEAFF.

This clone was found once. The chain uses TRBV15 and TRBJ2-7; 11 nucleotides match TRBD1. V was clipped by 3 bases and J by 12 bases; unmatched bases: 13. The germline V gene encodes CDR1 LNHNV and CDR2 YYDKDF (reference sequence). The CDR3 has 15 amino acids. The CDR3 is CATSRGGRTGGVRYF. CDR3 nucleotides: TGTGCCACCAGCAGGGGGGGACGGACAGGGGGCGTTCGGTACTTC.